This is a list of T cell receptor beta chains from one sample in a study of cytomegalovirus exposure and HLA in healthy donors. Measured with immunoSEQ multiplex PCR; TCRdb has only the in-frame clones, and not every one. The top ten hold 3.5% to 4.5% of the sample, which has 95,000 to 150,000 clones, 55% to 75% seen once. The sample comprised PBMCs. The receptors here all came from a man aged 25 to 40 in good health and CMV-seronegative. CDR3s include the opening cysteine and the closing phenylalanine or tryptophan. The D gene is left open where the match is weak. The size entry is marked missing in some rows and otherwise reads once, few, many or a size class.

>TRBJ2-1|once|TRBV9|17|TRBD1
CASSPITTGGPYNEQFF
TGTGCCAGCAGCCCTATCACGACAGGGGGGCCCTACAATGAGCAGTTCTTC
>TRBJ2-1|-|TRBV29-1|12|-
CSVELTGYEQFF
TGCAGCGTTGAATTGACGGGTTATGAGCAGTTCTTC
>TRBJ1-2|-|TRBV2|14|TRBD1
CASIRTGGSYGYTF
TGTGCCAGCATTAGGACAGGGGGGAGCTATGGCTACACCTTC
>TRBJ2-7|-|TRBV11-2|19|TRBD2
CASSVKGLAGGWKYYEQYF
TGTGCCAGCAGCGTAAAGGGACTAGCGGGGGGTTGGAAATACTACGAGCAGTACTTC
>TRBJ2-3|-|TRBV2|16|-
CASSETRTAHGDTQYF
TGTGCCAGCAGCGAGACCAGGACTGCCCATGGGGATACGCAGTATTTT
>TRBJ2-7|-|TRBV29-1|12|-
CSVNRDPYEQYF
TGCAGCGTCAACAGGGACCCCTACGAGCAGTACTTC
>TRBJ2-3|-|TRBV10-1|13|-
CASNDRVTDTQYF
TGCGCCAGCAACGATCGGGTCACAGATACGCAGTATTTT
>TRBJ1-5|-|TRBV27|15|-
CASSLSGGLVGPQHF
TGTGCCAGCAGTTTATCGGGAGGGCTCGTTGGCCCCCAGCATTTT
>TRBJ1-1|-|TRBV19|13|-
CASKAAIEAEAFF
TGTGCCAGTAAGGCCGCGATCGAGGCCGAAGCTTTCTTT
>TRBJ2-7|-|TRBV5-4|15|TRBD1
CASSSGTGASYEQYF
TGTGCCAGCAGCTCGGGGACAGGGGCCAGCTACGAGCAGTACTTC
>TRBJ1-5|-|TRBV7-4|16|TRBD1
CASSLGGQNSNQPQHF
TGTGCCAGCAGCTTAGGGGGACAGAATAGCAATCAGCCCCAGCATTTT
>TRBJ2-3|-|TRBV5-4|17|-
CASSFGGRGRSTDTQYF
TGTGCCAGCAGCTTCGGCGGGCGGGGGCGTAGCACAGATACGCAGTATTTT
>TRBJ1-2|-|TRBV21-1|12|-
CASSAAPEGYTF
TGTGCCAGCAGCGCCGCCCCCGAGGGCTACACCTTC
>TRBJ2-6|-|TRBV5-8|18|-
CASSLAGQVLSGANVLTF
TGTGCCAGCAGCTTGGCCGGTCAGGTACTCTCTGGGGCCAACGTCCTGACTTTC
>TRBJ2-7|-|TRBV5-1|16|TRBD1
CASSNRRGDRDYEQYF
TGCGCCAGCAGCAACCGGCGTGGGGACAGGGACTACGAGCAGTACTTC
>TRBJ2-7|-|TRBV7-8|13|-
CASSLSGTYEQYF
TGTGCCAGCAGCTTATCAGGGACCTACGAGCAGTACTTC
>TRBJ1-1|once|TRBV7-2|14|TRBD1
CASSSPGQGDRAFF
TGTGCCAGCAGCTCGCCGGGACAGGGTGATAGGGCTTTCTTT
>TRBJ2-2|-|TRBV30|16|TRBD2
CAVNPRGGLNTGELFF
TGTGCTGTGAACCCGCGGGGGGGCCTAAACACCGGGGAGCTGTTTTTT
>TRBJ2-7|-|TRBV7-6|13|-
CASSRLGRSEQYF
TGTGCCAGCAGCCGCTTGGGCAGGTCGGAGCAGTACTTC
>TRBJ2-2|-|TRBV5-1|14|TRBD1
CASSMRQGTGELFF
TGCGCCAGCAGCATGAGACAGGGGACAGGGGAGCTGTTTTTT
>TRBJ2-7|-|TRBV5-1|15|-
CASSYRQGGAYEQYF
TGCGCCAGCAGCTACCGACAGGGAGGCGCCTACGAGCAGTACTTC
>TRBJ1-1|-|TRBV5-4|14|-
CASSSPDRNTEAFF
TGTGCCAGCAGCTCGCCTGACAGGAACACTGAAGCTTTCTTT
>TRBJ2-3|-|TRBV30|15|TRBD1
CAWRPPGQGLDTQYF
TGTGCCTGGAGACCACCGGGACAGGGGCTCGATACGCAGTATTTT
>TRBJ1-1|-|TRBV28|16|TRBD1
CASSETGHVGNTEAFF
TGTGCCAGCAGTGAGACAGGGCACGTCGGGAACACTGAAGCTTTCTTT
>TRBJ2-7|-|TRBV4-1|15|TRBD1
CASSQGPQGAYEQYF
TGCGCCAGCAGCCAAGGCCCACAGGGGGCCTACGAGCAGTACTTC
>TRBJ2-7|-|TRBV4-1|16|-
CASSQSTSFASYEQYF
TGCGCCAGCAGCCAATCAACTAGCTTCGCCTCCTACGAGCAGTACTTC
>TRBJ1-2|-|TRBV10-1|16|TRBD1
CASRHFDRVGGYGYTF
TGCGCCAGCCGGCACTTTGACAGGGTGGGAGGCTATGGCTACACCTTC
>TRBJ1-5|-|TRBV11-2|14|-
CASSLDHSNQPQHF
TGTGCCAGCAGCCTAGACCATAGCAATCAGCCCCAGCATTTT
>TRBJ2-1|-|TRBV10-3|15|-
CAISLGVTSYNEQFF
TGTGCCATCAGTCTCGGGGTTACCTCCTACAATGAGCAGTTCTTC
>TRBJ1-5|-|TRBV7-2|14|-
CASSLVRGGWPQHF
TGTGCCAGCAGCTTAGTAAGGGGGGGTTGGCCCCAGCATTTT
>TRBJ2-5|few|TRBV15|18|TRBD2
CATSRDIAGRSRQETQYF
TGTGCCACCAGCAGAGACATAGCGGGGAGGAGTCGGCAAGAGACCCAGTACTTC
>TRBJ2-7|-|TRBV13|15|-
CASSPAVDSSYEQYF
TGTGCCAGCAGCCCGGCCGTTGACAGCTCCTACGAGCAGTACTTC
>TRBJ1-3|-|TRBV27|13|-
CASSYRGGNTIYF
TGTGCCAGCAGTTATAGGGGAGGAAACACCATATATTTT
>TRBJ2-5|-|TRBV19|13|-
CASSIGAEETQYF
TGTGCCAGTAGTATAGGGGCTGAAGAGACCCAGTACTTC
>TRBJ1-6|-|TRBV6-1|14|TRBD1
CASSMGQGWSPLHF
TGTGCCAGCAGTATGGGACAGGGATGGTCACCCCTCCACTTT
>TRBJ2-4|-|TRBV5-4|14|TRBD2
CASSLERGQNIQYF
TGTGCCAGCAGCTTGGAGCGGGGGCAAAACATTCAGTACTTC
>TRBJ2-1|-|TRBV11-2|16|-
CASSPRADISYNEQFF
TGTGCCAGCAGCCCCAGGGCGGATATCTCCTACAATGAGCAGTTCTTC
>TRBJ2-7|-|TRBV7-6|14|TRBD1
CASSLTPGGNEQYF
TGTGCCAGCAGCTTGACCCCAGGGGGCAACGAGCAGTACTTC
>TRBJ2-2|-|TRBV10-1|18|TRBD2
CASSASAYPGLGTGELFF
TGCGCCAGCAGTGCCTCAGCCTACCCGGGACTAGGGACCGGGGAGCTGTTTTTT
>TRBJ1-6|-|TRBV12-5|20|-
CASGLRSFRAGIRRGSPLHF
TGTGCTAGTGGTTTGCGGTCCTTTCGCGCAGGGATAAGACGCGGTTCACCCCTCCACTTT
>TRBJ2-1|-|TRBV9|16|TRBD2
CASSVAYGGGYNEQFF
TGTGCCAGCAGCGTAGCATATGGGGGGGGCTACAATGAGCAGTTCTTC
>TRBJ2-3|-|TRBV5-6|11|TRBD2
CASSRTSGIDF
TGTGCCAGCAGCCGGACTAGCGGGATAGATTTT
>TRBJ1-1|-|TRBV5-1|15|-
CASRPWGGGNTEAFF
TGCGCCAGCAGACCCTGGGGAGGGGGGAACACTGAAGCTTTCTTT
>TRBJ1-2|-|TRBV5-1|15|-
CASSLGVDRPYGYTF
TGCGCCAGCAGCTTGGGTGTCGACAGGCCGTATGGCTACACCTTC
>TRBJ1-2|-|TRBV29-1|15|TRBD1
CSVPIWGQGAGGYTF
TGCAGCGTTCCTATCTGGGGACAGGGGGCAGGAGGCTACACCTTC
>TRBJ1-2|-|TRBV7-8|16|-
CASSPRGTESPYGYTF
TGTGCCAGCAGCCCAAGGGGGACGGAGTCGCCCTATGGCTACACCTTC
>TRBJ2-5|-|TRBV2|14|-
CASTGSGRRETQYF
TGTGCCAGCACGGGATCGGGGAGGAGAGAGACCCAGTACTTC
>TRBJ2-7|-|TRBV5-4|15|-
CASSRPQGGVDEQYF
TGTGCCAGCAGCAGACCACAGGGTGGGGTGGACGAGCAGTACTTC
>TRBJ2-1|once|TRBV7-8|16|TRBD1
CASSLGSRGRYNEQFF
TGTGCCAGCAGCTTAGGTTCCAGGGGGCGATACAATGAGCAGTTCTTC
>TRBJ1-2|-|TRBV2|16|TRBD1
CASSPGQGASNYGYTF
TGTGCCAGCAGCCCAGGACAGGGGGCTTCTAACTATGGCTACACCTTC
>TRBJ2-1|-|TRBV5-1|16|TRBD2
CASSSAGGSSYNEQFF
TGCGCCAGCAGCTCCGCGGGGGGGAGCTCCTACAATGAGCAGTTCTTC
>TRBJ1-2|-|TRBV28|13|-
CASSLGEGDGYTF
TGTGCCAGCAGTTTAGGGGAGGGGGATGGCTACACCTTC
>TRBJ2-7|-|TRBV7-2|15|TRBD2
CASSWAAGGPPEQYF
TGTGCCAGCAGCTGGGCGGCGGGGGGCCCCCCGGAGCAGTACTTC
>TRBJ1-1|-|TRBV5-1|15|TRBD1
CASSWGQGAVVGAFF
TGCGCCAGCAGTTGGGGACAGGGGGCTGTGGTTGGAGCTTTCTTT
>TRBJ1-1|-|TRBV6-5|14|-
CASSPSSANTEAFF
TGTGCCAGCAGCCCTTCAAGCGCGAACACTGAAGCTTTCTTT
>TRBJ2-3|-|TRBV4-3|21|TRBD1
CASSQEPGQGALLGVTDTQYF
TGCGCCAGCAGCCAAGAACCGGGACAGGGGGCGCTCCTCGGGGTCACAGATACGCAGTATTTT
>TRBJ1-1|-|TRBV7-9|14|-
CASSFRGENTEAFF
TGTGCCAGCAGCTTCAGGGGAGAGAACACTGAAGCTTTCTTT